The clone carrying this TCR beta chain was counted between two and nine times. Its cognate antigen is unknown. J gave up 6 bases and V 0 bases, and 4 bases lay outside the gene matches. The CDR3 runs 14 residues. Germline V gene lookup returns CDR1 SQVTM and CDR2 ANQGSEA. TCRdb called the reads again in MiXCR, with one record for every CDR3 protein. Among 510,000 or so distinct CDR3 sequences listed, approximately 25% were seen once. This record comes from a study of T cell repertoires in cytomegalovirus infection. General observations from the study: HLA-C-restricted CMV clonotypes gave the most frequent clonotype in two of eight donors. Carriers of CMV plus the relevant HLA were identified by cumulative public TCR beta family frequency.

The sequencing sample was made of PBMCs. The TCR comes from a human donor in good health (CMV status not recorded). Some clones in this sample may be carry-over from other donors' samples. The V gene is TRBV29-1, the J gene TRBJ1-2; 10 bases agree with TRBD1. This chain's CDR3 is CSVEDSGTGDGYTF. In nucleotides, the CDR3 is TGCAGCGTTGAAGACAGCGGGACAGGGGATGGCTACACCTTC.